This TCR beta chain was captured in a study of T cell responses to AZD1222 COVID-19 vaccine. Pooling was applied to second doses at about 4 or about 12 weeks. Method: immunoSEQ multiplex PCR; TCRdb's copy keeps in-frame clones and lacks some. The table shows about 140,000 clones, with 80% to 95% occurring only once. The specimen was peripheral blood, collected 28 days after the second AZD1222 dose. The sequence derives from an adult who received the AZD1222 COVID-19 vaccine.

CDR3 sequence (DNA): TGTGCCAGCAGCCAAGATGGGGGGCCCCAGCCCCAGCATTTT. Its translation: CASSQDGGPQPQHF. V is TRBV4-2 and J is TRBJ1-5, with a weak D call TRBD1 (6 bases). In germline, CDR1 is LGHNA, CDR2 YNFKEQ. This CDR3 spans 14 amino acids. The V and J ends lost 0 bases and 7 bases respectively, with 10 bases between them.